Shown below are 2 T cell receptor beta chains from a single sample sequenced in a study of T-cell reconstitution after alpha-beta-depleted transplantation in children. This sample's TCRbeta library carried unique molecular identifier barcodes. MiXCR, applied by TCRdb to the PCR reads, yields one record per CDR3 protein. The table shows about a million distinct CDR3 sequences, with 25% to 35% occurring only once. This sample comprised PBMCs, mostly from graft donor cells, obtained 360 days after TCRalphabeta/CD19-depleted stem cell transplant. The receptors originated from a boy under two years old who had a stem cell transplant for SCID, so the T cells may come from the graft donor.

This clonotype was counted only a few times. The chain links TRBV6-5 to TRBJ2-1; 9 nucleotides agree with TRBD2. V lost 5 bases and J lost 4; bases outside the gene matches: 12. This CDR3 spans 17 amino acids. Germline assignment: CDR1 MNHEY and CDR2 SVGAGI. CDR3 in amino acids: CASSLSPLAGVYNEQFF. The CDR3, as DNA: TGTGCCAGCAGTCTCTCGCCGTTAGCGGGGGTATACAATGAGCAGTTCTTC.

The rearrangement uses TRBV15 and TRBJ2-6; D not certain. Trimming left V 1 base short and J 1 base short, with 14 bases between. Germline CDR1 and CDR2: LNHNV and YYDKDF (reference sequence). The CDR3 length is 18 residues. The CDR3 region is CATSRVPPGPSGANVLTF. CDR3 coding DNA: TGTGCCACCAGCAGAGTCCCACCTGGCCCGTCTGGGGCCAACGTCCTGACTTTC.